This TCR beta chain was sequenced for a study of blood T cell repertoires in COVID-19. About the study: Acute and convalescent COVID-19 samples came from the United States, Italy and Spain.

Profiled with immunoSEQ multiplex PCR; TCRdb holds only in-frame clones, not every one. This sample has about 240,000 clones, with 80% to 90% found just once. Germline CDR1 SGHNT, CDR2 YENEEA. Trimming cost V 4 bases and J 6 bases, with 13 bases left between them. The CDR3 loop spans 13 amino acids. The gene calls are TRBV11-3 and TRBJ2-7, with D unresolved. This TCR derives from a young woman with acute COVID-19. The sample consisted of PBMCs or T cells enriched from blood (not recorded which). CDR3 sequence reads: CASSSSPRGEQYF. In DNA form, the CDR3 reads TGTGCCAGCAGCTCCAGCCCCCGAGGCGAGCAGTACTTC. Filled out from reference TRBV11-3 and TRBJ2-7, the complete variable domain reads EAGVVQSPRYKIIEKKQPVAFWCNPISGHNTLYWYLQNLGQGPELLIRYENEEAVDDSQLPKDRFSAERLKGVDSTLKIQPAELGDSAVYLCASSSSPRGEQYFGPGTRLTVT.